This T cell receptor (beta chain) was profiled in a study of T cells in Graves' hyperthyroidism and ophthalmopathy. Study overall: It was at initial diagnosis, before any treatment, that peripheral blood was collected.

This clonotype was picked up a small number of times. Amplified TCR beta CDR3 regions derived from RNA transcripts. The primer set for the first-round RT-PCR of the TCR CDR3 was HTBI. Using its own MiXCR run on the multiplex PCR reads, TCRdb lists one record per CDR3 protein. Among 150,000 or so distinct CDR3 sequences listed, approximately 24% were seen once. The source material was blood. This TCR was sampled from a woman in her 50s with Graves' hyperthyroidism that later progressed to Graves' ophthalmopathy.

The chain's CDR3 is CASSLGWANTIYF. CDR3 nucleotides: TGTGCCAGCAGCTTAGGGTGGGCCAACACCATATATTTT. This rearrangement joins TRBV7-8 to TRBJ1-3; D not resolved. This CDR3 is built from 13 residues. Trimming removed 1 base at V and 7 bases at J, with 8 bases between. CDR1 SGHVS and CDR2 FQNEAQ come from the germline V gene.